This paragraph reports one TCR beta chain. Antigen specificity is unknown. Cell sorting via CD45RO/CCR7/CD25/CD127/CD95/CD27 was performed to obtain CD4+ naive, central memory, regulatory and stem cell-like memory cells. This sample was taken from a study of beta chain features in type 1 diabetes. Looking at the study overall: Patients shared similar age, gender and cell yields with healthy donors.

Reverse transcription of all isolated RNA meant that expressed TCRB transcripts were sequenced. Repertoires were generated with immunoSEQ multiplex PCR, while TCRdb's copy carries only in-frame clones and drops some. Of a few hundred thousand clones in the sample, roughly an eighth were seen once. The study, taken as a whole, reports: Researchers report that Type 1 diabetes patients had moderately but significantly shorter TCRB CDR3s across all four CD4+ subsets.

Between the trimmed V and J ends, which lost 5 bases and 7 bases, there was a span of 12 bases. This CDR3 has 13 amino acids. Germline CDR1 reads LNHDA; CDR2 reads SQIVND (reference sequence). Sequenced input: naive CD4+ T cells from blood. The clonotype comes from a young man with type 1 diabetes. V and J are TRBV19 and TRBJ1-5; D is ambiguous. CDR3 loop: CASSLRGEQPQHF. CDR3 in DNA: TGTGCCAGTAGTCTCCGGGGTGAGCAGCCCCAGCATTTT.